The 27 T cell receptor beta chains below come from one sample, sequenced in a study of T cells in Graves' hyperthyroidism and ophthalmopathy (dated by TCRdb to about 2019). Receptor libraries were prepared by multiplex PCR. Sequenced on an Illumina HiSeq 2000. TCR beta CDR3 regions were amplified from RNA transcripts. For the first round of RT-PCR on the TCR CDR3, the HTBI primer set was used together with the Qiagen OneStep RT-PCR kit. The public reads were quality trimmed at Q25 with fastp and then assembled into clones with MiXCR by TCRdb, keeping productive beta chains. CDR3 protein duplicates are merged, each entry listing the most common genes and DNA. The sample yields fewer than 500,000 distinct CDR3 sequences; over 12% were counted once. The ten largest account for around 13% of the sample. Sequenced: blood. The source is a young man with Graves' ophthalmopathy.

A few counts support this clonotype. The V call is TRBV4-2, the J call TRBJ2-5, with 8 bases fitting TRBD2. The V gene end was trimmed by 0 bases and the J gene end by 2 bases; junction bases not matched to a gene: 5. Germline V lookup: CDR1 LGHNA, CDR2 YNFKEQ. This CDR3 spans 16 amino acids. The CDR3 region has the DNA TGTGCCAGCAGCCAAGATTACGGGGGGGCTCAAGAGACCCAGTACTTC. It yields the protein CASSQDYGGAQETQYF.

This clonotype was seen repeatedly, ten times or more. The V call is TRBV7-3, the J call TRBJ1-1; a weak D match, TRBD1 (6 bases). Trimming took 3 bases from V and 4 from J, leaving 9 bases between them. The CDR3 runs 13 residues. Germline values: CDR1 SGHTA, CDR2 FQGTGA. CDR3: CASSFGQSTEAFF. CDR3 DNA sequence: TGTGCCAGCAGCTTTGGACAGTCCACTGAAGCTTTCTTT.

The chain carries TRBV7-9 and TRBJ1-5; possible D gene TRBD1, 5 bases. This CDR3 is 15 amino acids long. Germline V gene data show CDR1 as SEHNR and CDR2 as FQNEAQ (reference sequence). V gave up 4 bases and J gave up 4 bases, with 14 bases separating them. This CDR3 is CASSSGTAFNQPQHF. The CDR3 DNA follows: TGTGCCAGCAGCTCAGGGACCGCGTTTAATCAGCCCCAGCATTTT.

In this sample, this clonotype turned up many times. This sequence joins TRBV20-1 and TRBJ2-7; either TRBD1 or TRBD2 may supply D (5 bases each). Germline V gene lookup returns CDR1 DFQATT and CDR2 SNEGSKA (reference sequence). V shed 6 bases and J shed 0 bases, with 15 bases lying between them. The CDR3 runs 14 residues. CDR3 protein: CSAPGADNSYEQYF. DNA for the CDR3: TGCAGTGCCCCCGGGGCAGATAACTCCTACGAGCAGTACTTC.

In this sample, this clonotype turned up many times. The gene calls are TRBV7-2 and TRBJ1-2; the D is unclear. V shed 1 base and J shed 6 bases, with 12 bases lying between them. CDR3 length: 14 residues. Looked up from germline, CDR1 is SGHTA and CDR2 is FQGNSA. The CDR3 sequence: CASSLVRLAHGYTF. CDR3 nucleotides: TGTGCCAGCAGCTTAGTCCGCCTTGCACATGGCTACACCTTC.

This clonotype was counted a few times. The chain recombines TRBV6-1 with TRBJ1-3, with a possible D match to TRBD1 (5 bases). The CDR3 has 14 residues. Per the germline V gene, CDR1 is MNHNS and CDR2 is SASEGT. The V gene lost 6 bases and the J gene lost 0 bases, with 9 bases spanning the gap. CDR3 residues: CASRAGISGNTIYF. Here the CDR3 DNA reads TGTGCCAGCAGGGCAGGGATCTCTGGAAACACCATATATTTT.

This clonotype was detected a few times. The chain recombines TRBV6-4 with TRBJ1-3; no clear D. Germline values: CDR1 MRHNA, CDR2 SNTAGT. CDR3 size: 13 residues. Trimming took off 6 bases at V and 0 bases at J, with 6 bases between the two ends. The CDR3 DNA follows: TGTGCCAGCAGGGGCAGCTCTGGAAACACCATATATTTT. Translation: CASRGSSGNTIYF.

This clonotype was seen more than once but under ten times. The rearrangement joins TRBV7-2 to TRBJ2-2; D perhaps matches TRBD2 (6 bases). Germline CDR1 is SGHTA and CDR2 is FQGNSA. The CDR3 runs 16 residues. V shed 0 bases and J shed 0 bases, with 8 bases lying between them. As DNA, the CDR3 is TGTGCCAGCAGCTTAGCTGTAGCGGCGAACACCGGGGAGCTGTTTTTT. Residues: CASSLAVAANTGELFF.

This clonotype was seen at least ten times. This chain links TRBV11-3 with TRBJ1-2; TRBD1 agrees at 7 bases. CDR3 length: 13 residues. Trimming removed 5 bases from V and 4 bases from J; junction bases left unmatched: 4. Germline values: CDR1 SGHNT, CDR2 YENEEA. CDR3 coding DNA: TGTGCCAGCAGCCTTGACAGGGTCTATGGCTACACCTTC. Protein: CASSLDRVYGYTF.

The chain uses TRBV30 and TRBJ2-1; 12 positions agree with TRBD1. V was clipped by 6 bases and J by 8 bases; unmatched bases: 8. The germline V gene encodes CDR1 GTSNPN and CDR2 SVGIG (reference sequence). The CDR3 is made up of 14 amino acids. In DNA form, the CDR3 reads TGTGCCTGCCCTAGGGGACAGGGGGCGGATGAGCAGTTCTTC. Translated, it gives CACPRGQGADEQFF.

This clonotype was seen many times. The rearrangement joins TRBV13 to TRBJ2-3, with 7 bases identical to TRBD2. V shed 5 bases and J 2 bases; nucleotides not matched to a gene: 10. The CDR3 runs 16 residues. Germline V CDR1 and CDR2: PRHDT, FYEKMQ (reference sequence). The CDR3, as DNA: TGTGCCAGCAGCCGTGAAGCGGGGACCTCCACAGATACGCAGTATTTT. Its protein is CASSREAGTSTDTQYF.

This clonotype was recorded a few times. Here the CDR3 reads CASSIDRTMGGGIETQYF. In DNA form, the CDR3 reads TGTGCCAGTAGTATAGATCGTACTATGGGGGGGGGAATCGAGACCCAGTACTTC. The rearrangement uses TRBV19 and TRBJ2-5, with 7 positions matching TRBD2. The CDR3 contains 18 residues. J lost 5 bases, V lost 0 bases, and 15 bases had no gene match. CDR1 and CDR2 from the germline V gene are LNHDA and SQIVND (reference sequence).

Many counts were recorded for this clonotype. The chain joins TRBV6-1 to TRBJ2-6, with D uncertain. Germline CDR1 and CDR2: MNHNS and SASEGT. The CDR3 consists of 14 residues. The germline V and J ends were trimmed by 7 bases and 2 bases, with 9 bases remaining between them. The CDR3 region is CASTFGAGANVLTF. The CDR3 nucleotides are TGTGCCAGCACATTTGGGGCTGGGGCCAACGTCCTGACTTTC.

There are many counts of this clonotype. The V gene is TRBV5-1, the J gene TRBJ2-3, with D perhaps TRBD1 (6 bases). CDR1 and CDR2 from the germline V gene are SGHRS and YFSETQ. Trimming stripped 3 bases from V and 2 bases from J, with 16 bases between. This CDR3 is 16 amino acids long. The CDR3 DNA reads TGCGCCAGCAGCTCAGGGGTAGAAAGGACCACAGATACGCAGTATTTT. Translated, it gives CASSSGVERTTDTQYF.

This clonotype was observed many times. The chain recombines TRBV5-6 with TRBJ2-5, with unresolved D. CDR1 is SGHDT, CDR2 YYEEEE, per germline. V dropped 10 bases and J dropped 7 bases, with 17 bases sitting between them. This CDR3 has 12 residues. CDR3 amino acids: CAGSDGPGTQYF. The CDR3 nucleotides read TGTGCCGGATCCGACGGGCCAGGGACCCAGTACTTC. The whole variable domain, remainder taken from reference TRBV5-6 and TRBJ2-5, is DAGVTQSPTHLIKTRGQQVTLRCSPKSGHDTVSWYQQALGQGPQFIFQYYEEEERQRGNFPDRFSGHQFPNYSSELNVNALLLGDSALYLCAGSDGPGTQYFGPGTRLLVL.

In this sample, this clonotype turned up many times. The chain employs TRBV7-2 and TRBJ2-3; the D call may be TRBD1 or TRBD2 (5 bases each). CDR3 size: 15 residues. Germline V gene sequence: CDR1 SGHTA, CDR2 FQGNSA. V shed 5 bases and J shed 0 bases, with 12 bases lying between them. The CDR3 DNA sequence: TGTGCCAGCAGCCTCCAGAGGGGTAGCACAGATACGCAGTATTTT. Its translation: CASSLQRGSTDTQYF.

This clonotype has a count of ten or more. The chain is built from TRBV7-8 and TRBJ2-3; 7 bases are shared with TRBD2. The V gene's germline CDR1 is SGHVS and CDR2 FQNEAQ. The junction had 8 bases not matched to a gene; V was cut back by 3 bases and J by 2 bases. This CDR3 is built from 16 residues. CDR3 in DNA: TGTGCCAGCAGCTTTGGGGTAGCGGGCTACACAGATACGCAGTATTTT. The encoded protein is CASSFGVAGYTDTQYF.

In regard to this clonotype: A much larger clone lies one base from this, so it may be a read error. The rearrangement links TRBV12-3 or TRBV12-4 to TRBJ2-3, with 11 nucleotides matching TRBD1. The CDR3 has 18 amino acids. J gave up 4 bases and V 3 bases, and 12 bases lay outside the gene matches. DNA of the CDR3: TGTGCCAGCAGTTTTTATCTGGGAGGGACAGGGGGTCCAGATACGCAGTATTTT. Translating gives CASSFYLGGTGGPDTQYF.

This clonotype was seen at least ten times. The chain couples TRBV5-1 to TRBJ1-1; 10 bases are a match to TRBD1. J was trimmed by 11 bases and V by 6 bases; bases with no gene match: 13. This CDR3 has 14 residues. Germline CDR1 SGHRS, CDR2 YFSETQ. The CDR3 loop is CASTAGTGEREAFF. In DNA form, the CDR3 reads TGCGCCAGCACCGCCGGGACAGGGGAAAGAGAGGCTTTCTTT.

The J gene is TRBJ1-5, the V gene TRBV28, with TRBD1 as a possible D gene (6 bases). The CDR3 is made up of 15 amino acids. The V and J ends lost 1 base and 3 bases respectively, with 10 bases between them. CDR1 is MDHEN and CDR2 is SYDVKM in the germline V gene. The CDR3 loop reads CASSLSGVPNQPQHF. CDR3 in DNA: TGTGCCAGCAGTTTATCAGGGGTCCCCAATCAGCCCCAGCATTTT.

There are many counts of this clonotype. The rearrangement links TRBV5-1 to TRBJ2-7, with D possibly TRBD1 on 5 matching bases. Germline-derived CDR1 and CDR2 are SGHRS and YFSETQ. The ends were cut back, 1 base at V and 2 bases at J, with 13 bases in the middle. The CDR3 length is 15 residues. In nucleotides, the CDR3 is TGCGCCAGCAGCTTGCAGACAGTGCCTACCTACGAGCAGTACTTC. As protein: CASSLQTVPTYEQYF.

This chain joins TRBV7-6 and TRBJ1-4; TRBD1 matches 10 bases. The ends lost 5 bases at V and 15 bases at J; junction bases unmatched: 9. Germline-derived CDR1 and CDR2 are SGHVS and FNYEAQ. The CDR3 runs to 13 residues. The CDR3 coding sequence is TGTGCCAGCAGCCCTCCGTTGGGACAGGGGTTGTTTTTT. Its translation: CASSPPLGQGLFF.

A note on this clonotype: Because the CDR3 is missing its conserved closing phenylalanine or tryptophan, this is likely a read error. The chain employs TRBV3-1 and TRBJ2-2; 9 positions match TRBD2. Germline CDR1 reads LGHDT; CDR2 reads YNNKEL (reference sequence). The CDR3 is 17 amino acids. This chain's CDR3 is CASSLPRGLANSGELFI. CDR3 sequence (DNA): TGTGCCAGCAGCCTCCCCCGAGGACTAGCGAACTCCGGGGAGCTGTTTATT.

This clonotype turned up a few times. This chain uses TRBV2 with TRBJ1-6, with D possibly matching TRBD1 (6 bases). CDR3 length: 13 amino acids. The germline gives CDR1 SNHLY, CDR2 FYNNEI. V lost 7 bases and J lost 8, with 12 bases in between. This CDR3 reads CASTGGVYSPLHF. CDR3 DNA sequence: TGTGCCAGCACCGGGGGCGTGTATTCACCCCTCCACTTT.

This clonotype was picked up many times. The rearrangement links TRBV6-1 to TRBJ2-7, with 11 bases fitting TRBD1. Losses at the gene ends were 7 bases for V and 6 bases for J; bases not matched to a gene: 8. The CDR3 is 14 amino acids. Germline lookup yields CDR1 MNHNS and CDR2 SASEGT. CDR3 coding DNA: TGTGCCAGCATCCGGACAGGGGGCTCGGGCGAGCAGTACTTC. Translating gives CASIRTGGSGEQYF.

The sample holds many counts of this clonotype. The CDR3 sequence: CASSVHSSGNTGELFF. As DNA, the CDR3 is TGTGCCAGCAGCGTTCATTCTAGCGGAAACACCGGGGAGCTGTTTTTT. The rearrangement links TRBV9 to TRBJ2-2; 7 bases agree with TRBD2. The CDR3 covers 16 residues. V gave up 2 bases and J gave up 2 bases; unmatched junction bases: 6. The germline V gene encodes CDR1 SGDLS and CDR2 YYNGEE. Full variable domain (remainder filled in from reference TRBV9 and TRBJ2-2): DSGVTQTPKHLITATGQRVTLRCSPRSGDLSVYWYQQSLDQGLQFLIQYYNGEERAKGNILERFSAQQFPDLHSELNLSSLELGDSALYFCASSVHSSGNTGELFFGEGSRLTVL.

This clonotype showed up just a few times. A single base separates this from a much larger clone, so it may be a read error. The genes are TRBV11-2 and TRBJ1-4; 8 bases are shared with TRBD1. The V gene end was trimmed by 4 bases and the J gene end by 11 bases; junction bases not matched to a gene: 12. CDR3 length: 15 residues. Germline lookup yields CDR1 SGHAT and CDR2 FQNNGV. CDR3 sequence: CASSSIQDRAGKLFF. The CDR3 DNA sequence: TGTGCCAGCAGCTCCATCCAGGACAGGGCAGGGAAACTGTTTTTT.